This TCR beta chain was sequenced for a study of blood T cell repertoires in COVID-19. Background on the study: The origin of the acute and convalescent COVID-19 samples was the United States, Italy and Spain.

Clones were sequenced by immunoSEQ multiplex PCR, and TCRdb holds only the in-frame ones, with some missing. The repertoire holds about 260,000 clones, with over 65% as singletons. The J segment lost 6 bases and the V segment lost 6 bases, leaving 6 bases of the junction unmatched. The CDR3 has 14 amino acids. In germline, CDR1 is SNHLY, CDR2 FYNNEI. This receptor was obtained from a man aged 55 to 69 who had recovered from COVID-19. The specimen sequenced was peripheral blood. V gene TRBV2 combines with J gene TRBJ2-3, with TRBD1 matching 10 bases. This chain's CDR3 is CASSRDRGGDTQYF. The CDR3 bases are TGTGCCAGCAGCCGGGACAGGGGAGGTGATACGCAGTATTTT.